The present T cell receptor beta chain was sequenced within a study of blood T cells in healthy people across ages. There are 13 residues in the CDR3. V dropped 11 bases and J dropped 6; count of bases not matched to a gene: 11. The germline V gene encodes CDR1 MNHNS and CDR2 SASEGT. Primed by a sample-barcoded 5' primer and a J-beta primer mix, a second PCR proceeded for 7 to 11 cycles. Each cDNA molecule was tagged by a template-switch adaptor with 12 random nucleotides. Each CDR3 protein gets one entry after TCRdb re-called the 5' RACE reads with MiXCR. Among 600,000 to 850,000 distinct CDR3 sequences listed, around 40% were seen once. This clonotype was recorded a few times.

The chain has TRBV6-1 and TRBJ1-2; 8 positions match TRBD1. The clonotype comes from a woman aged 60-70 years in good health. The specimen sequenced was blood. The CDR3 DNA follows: TGTGCCCTAAGGACAGGGATAGAGGATGGCTACACCTTC. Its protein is CALRTGIEDGYTF.